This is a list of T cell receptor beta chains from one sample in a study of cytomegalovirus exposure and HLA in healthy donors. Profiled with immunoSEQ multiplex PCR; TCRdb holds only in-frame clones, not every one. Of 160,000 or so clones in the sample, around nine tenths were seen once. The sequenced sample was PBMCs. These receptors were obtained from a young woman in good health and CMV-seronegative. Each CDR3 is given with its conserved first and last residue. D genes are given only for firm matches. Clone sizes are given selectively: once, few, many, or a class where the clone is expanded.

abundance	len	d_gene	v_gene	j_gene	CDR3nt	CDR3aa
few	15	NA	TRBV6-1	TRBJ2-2	TGTGCCAGCAGATTCAGGGACACGAACACCGGGGAGCTGTTTTTT	CASRFRDTNTGELFF
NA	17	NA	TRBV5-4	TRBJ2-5	TGTGCCAGCAGCTTGGCGGGGGGGACAGATATCCAAGAGACCCAGTACTTC	CASSLAGGTDIQETQYF
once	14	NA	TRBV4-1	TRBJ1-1	TGCGCCAGCAGCCCGCCCCGAGGGCGCACTGAAGCTTTCTTT	CASSPPRGRTEAFF
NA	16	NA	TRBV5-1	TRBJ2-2	TGCGCCAGCAGCTTCCTGGGCGGGGATCACACCGGGGAGCTGTTTTTT	CASSFLGGDHTGELFF
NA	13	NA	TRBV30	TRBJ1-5	TGTGCCTGGAGTTCGATGCTCGGGCAGCCCCAGCATTTT	CAWSSMLGQPQHF
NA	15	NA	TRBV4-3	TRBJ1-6	TGCGCCAGCAGCCAAGTAGGGGGGGATAATTCACCCCTCCACTTT	CASSQVGGDNSPLHF
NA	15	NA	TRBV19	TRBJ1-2	TGTGCCAGTAGTCCCCCAAGGGGTGGTAACTATGGCTACACCTTC	CASSPPRGGNYGYTF
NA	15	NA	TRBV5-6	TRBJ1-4	TGTGCCAGCAGCTCAGAGGGGGTGGGAAATGAAAAACTGTTTTTT	CASSSEGVGNEKLFF
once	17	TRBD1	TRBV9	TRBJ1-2	TGTGCCAGCAGCGTAGCTCTGCAGGGGGAGGCCGACTATGGCTACACCTTC	CASSVALQGEADYGYTF
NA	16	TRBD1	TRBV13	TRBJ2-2	TGTGCCAGCAGCCCCGGGACAGCGTCGAACACCGGGGAGCTGTTTTTT	CASSPGTASNTGELFF
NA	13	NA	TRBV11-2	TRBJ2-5	TGTGCCAGCAGCTTCGGTATCCAAGAGACCCAGTACTTC	CASSFGIQETQYF
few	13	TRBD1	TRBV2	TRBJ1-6	TGTGCCAGCACGTGGGACAGTAATTCACCCCTCCACTTT	CASTWDSNSPLHF
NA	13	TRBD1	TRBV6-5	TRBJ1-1	TGTGCCAGCACTGACAGGGGGGACACTGAAGCTTTCTTT	CASTDRGDTEAFF
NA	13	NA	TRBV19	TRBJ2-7	TGTGCCAGTAGGGAACGGGGAGCCTACGAGCAGTACTTC	CASRERGAYEQYF
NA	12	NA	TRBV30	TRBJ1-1	TGTGCCTGGAAGGAGAACAGGGCTGAAGCTTTCTTT	CAWKENRAEAFF
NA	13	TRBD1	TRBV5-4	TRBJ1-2	TGTGCCAGCCGGACGACAGGGTCCGATGGCTACACCTTC	CASRTTGSDGYTF
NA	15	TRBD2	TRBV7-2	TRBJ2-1	TGTGCCAGCAGTTCGACTAGCGGGCACTACAATGAGCAGTTCTTC	CASSSTSGHYNEQFF
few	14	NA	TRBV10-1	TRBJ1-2	TGCGCCAGCAGTGCGTCCAGGGGCAACTATGGCTACACCTTC	CASSASRGNYGYTF
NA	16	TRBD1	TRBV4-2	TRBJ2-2	TGTGCCAGCAGCCAAGAGGGGACAGGGAGCACCGGGGAGCTGTTTTTT	CASSQEGTGSTGELFF
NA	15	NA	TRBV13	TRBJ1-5	TGTGCCAGCAGTCAGTTCGGGAATAGCAATCAGCCCCAGCATTTT	CASSQFGNSNQPQHF
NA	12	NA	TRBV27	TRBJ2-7	TGTGCCAGCAGTTCTGACAGGTACGAGCAGTACTTC	CASSSDRYEQYF
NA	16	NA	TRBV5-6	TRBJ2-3	TGTGCCAGCAGCTTGATCGGAGGACGGCCCACAGATACGCAGTATTTT	CASSLIGGRPTDTQYF
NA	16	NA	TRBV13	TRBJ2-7	TGTGCCAGCAGCCTCGCCAGGGGACAAGCCCCTTACGAGCAGTACTTC	CASSLARGQAPYEQYF
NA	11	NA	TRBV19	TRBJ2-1	TGTGCCAGTAGTGTCAGCAATGAGCAGTTCTTC	CASSVSNEQFF
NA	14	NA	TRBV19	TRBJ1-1	TGTGCCAGTAGCAAACAGGGATATGGAACTGAAGCTTTCTTT	CASSKQGYGTEAFF
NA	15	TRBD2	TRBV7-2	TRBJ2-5	TGTGCCAGCAGCTTAGGGGCTAGCGGGGGCGAGACCCAGTACTTC	CASSLGASGGETQYF
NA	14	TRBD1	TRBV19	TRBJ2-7	TGTGCCAGTAGGGAGACAGGGAAAGCCTACGAGCAGTACTTC	CASRETGKAYEQYF
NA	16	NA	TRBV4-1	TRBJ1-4	TGCGCCAGCAGCATCGAACAGGGCTCAACTAATGAAAAACTGTTTTTT	CASSIEQGSTNEKLFF
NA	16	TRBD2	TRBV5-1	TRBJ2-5	TGCGCCAGCAGCTTGGGGACTAGCGGGTATCAAGAGACCCAGTACTTC	CASSLGTSGYQETQYF
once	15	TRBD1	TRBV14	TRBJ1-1	TGTGCCAGCAGCCCGCGACAGGGGGCTGGCACTGAAGCTTTCTTT	CASSPRQGAGTEAFF
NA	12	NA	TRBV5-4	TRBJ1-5	TGTGCCAGCAGTATAGGCGGGCAGCCCCAGCATTTT	CASSIGGQPQHF
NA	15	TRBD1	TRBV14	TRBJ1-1	TGTGCCAGCAGCCCCGGGACAGCAATGAACACTGAAGCTTTCTTT	CASSPGTAMNTEAFF
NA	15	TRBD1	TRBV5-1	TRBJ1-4	TGCGCCAGCAGTTCAGGGGGTAGGACTAATGAAAAACTGTTTTTT	CASSSGGRTNEKLFF
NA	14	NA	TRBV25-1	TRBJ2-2	TGTGCCAGCCGGACAGAGCCGAACACCGGGGAGCTGTTTTTT	CASRTEPNTGELFF
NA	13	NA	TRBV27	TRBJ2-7	TGTGCCAGCAGGCGGGGCCTGACCTACGAGCAGTACTTC	CASRRGLTYEQYF
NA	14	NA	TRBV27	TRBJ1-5	TGTGCCAGCAGTCCATCTACAGGGTATCAGCCCCAGCATTTT	CASSPSTGYQPQHF
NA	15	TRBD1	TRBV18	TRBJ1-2	TGTGCCAGCTCAGCTCGGACAGGGCTTAACTATGGCTACACCTTC	CASSARTGLNYGYTF